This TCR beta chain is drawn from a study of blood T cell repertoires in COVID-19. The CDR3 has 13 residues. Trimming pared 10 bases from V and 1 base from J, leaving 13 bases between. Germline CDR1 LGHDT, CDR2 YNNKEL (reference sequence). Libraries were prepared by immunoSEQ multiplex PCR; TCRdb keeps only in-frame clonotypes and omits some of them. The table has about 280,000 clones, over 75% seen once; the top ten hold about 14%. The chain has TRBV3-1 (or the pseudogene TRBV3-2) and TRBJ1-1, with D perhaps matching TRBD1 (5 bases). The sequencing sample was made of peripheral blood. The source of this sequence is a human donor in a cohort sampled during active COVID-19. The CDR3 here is CAISRGRNTEAFF. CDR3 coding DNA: TGTGCCATCTCGCGGGGGAGGAACACTGAAGCTTTCTTT.